The subject of this entry is one TCR beta chain. Its antigen specificity is not known. No base quality values were provided; no much bigger clone lies one nucleotide off. This specimen belongs to a study of T cell responses to AZD1222 COVID-19 vaccine (dated by TCRdb to the early 2020s). In terms of the full investigation: A total of over 230 trial participants underwent TCR sequencing, of whom about 210 received two doses of AZD1222 and about 25 received two doses of the MenACWY control vaccine. Trial participants were enrolled by age into 18-55, 56-69 and 70-plus year subgroups, with around 150, 28 and 57 TCR-sequenced participants respectively.

This sample's time point label indicates: about 28 days (+/-7) after the second vaccine dose. AZD1222 recipients with second doses at about 4 weeks or about 12 weeks were pooled, because spike-specific TCR depth and breadth did not differ between schedules. Samples from vaccinated people were obtained from the UK trials COV001 and COV002, which included a single-blind randomized controlled phase 2/3 trial of AZD1222 (ChAdOx1 nCoV-19) in healthy adults. For TCRbeta chain sequencing, PBMC samples were collected from trial participants at day 0 and at day 28 after the second dose. From the germline V gene (reference sequence), CDR1 is MNHEY and CDR2 is SMNVEV. From the cysteine up to the phenylalanine, the CDR3 has a length of 15 residues. Only the CDR3 DNA stays, 45 bases, in frame from base 1. Trimming costs V 5 bases and J 1 base, and their ends lie 14 bases apart. Paper-wide results and their limitations: The 56-69-year group was small, and its depth increase did not reach significance, likely because of low power. Because no samples from the day 14 peak response were available, repertoires could be characterized only after the peak T cell response. Only five to seven AZD1222 recipients were SARS-CoV-2 seropositive at baseline, limiting conclusions about previously exposed vaccinees. The vaccine-associated CD4 TCRs covered the entire spike protein, and the dominant responses fell in regions 160-218 and 743-854. Participants were mostly white British, with more females than males. The authors suggested clonal diversity may have been underestimated. After two AZD1222 doses, both the breadth and the depth of spike-specific TCRs were significantly higher than at day 0 and than in MenACWY recipients. Reportedly, close to half of the unique spike-specific TCRs recognized epitopes lying outside the regions that are mutated in the B.1.351 and B.1.1.7 variants.

The CDR3 regions of human TCRbeta chains were subjected to immunosequencing. In the source study's methods: TCRs in the repertoires were matched against a reference library of SARS-CoV-2-specific TCRs that had been generated with the MIRA antigen-specificity platform. Breadth was defined as the fraction of unique TCRs that were SARS-CoV-2-associated, and depth was defined as the fraction of total T cells that were SARS-CoV-2-associated. Using the MIRA data, each spike-specific TCR was assigned both to the spike region to which the TCR was reactive and to a CD4 or CD8 class. Log10-transformed breadth and depth values were compared by one-way ANOVA with Sidak's multiple comparisons tests. This immuneACCESS table, as held by TCRdb, lists in-frame sequences with V and J called but not all clones. Of the missing ones, under half trace to an unresolved V gene in checked studies; the others have no known cause. From that table come the V and J calls and clone size; the DNA was used to work out D and trimming. For this sample the table gives about 150,000 clones, of which roughly 93% were detected only once. Clones ranked in the top ten supply around 1.8% of the sample.

The material was peripheral blood, obtained 28 days after the second AZD1222 dose. Recombination linked TRBV27 to TRBJ1-1; a confident D gene designation cannot be given. The receptor was isolated from an adult who received the AZD1222 COVID-19 vaccine. The CDR3 amino acid sequence is: CASSLTPPRNTEAFF. The nucleotide sequence is TGTGCCAGCAGTCTGACTCCCCCTCGGAACACTGAAGCTTTCTTT.